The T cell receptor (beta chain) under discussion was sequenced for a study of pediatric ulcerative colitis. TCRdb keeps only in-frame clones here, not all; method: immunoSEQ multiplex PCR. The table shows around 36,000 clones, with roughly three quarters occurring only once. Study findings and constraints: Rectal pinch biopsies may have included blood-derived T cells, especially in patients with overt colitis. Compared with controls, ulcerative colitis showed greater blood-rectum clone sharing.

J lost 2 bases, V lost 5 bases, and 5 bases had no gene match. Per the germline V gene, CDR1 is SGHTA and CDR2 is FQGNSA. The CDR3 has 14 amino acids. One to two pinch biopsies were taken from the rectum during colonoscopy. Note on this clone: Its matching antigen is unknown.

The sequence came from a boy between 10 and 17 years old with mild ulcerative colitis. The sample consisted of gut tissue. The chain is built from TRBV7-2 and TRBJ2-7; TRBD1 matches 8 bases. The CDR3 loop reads CASSPGTGPYEQYF. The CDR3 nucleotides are TGTGCCAGCAGCCCCGGGACAGGACCCTACGAGCAGTACTTC. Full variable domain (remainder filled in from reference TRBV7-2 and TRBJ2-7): GAGVSQSPSNKVTEKGKDVELRCDPISGHTALYWYRQSLGQGLEFLIYFQGNSAPDKSGLPSDRFSAERTGGSVSTLTIQRTQQEDSAVYLCASSPGTGPYEQYFGPGTRLTVT.